The 9 T cell receptor beta chains presented below share a single source sample, sequenced in a study of cytomegalovirus exposure and HLA in healthy donors. Both 60 Vbeta primers and 13 Jbeta primers went into the PCR. Profiled with immunoSEQ multiplex PCR; TCRdb holds only in-frame clones, not every one. In the table there are 120,000 to 150,000 clones, around 77% of which are singletons. Sequenced material: PBMCs. These receptors came from a woman between 40 and 55 years old in good health and CMV-seropositive.

This rearrangement joins TRBV6-6 to TRBJ1-2, with D perhaps matching TRBD1 (5 bases). CDR1 is MNHNY and CDR2 is SVGAGI in the germline V gene (reference sequence). This CDR3 contains 13 residues. Trimming stripped 2 bases from V and 14 bases from J, with 18 bases between. CDR3 coding DNA: TGTGCCAGCAGTTACAGAGGACAACCCGCGGATACCTTC. Amino acid sequence: CASSYRGQPADTF.

This chain links TRBV5-5 with TRBJ1-3, with D perhaps matching TRBD1 (6 bases). Between the trimmed V and J ends, which lost 4 bases and 2 bases, there was a span of 10 bases. CDR1 and CDR2 from the germline V gene are SGHKS and YYEKEE (reference sequence). The length of the CDR3 is 14 residues. CDR3 in amino acids: CASSPQGTGNTIYF. The CDR3 region has the DNA TGTGCCAGCAGCCCACAGGGAACTGGAAACACCATATATTTT.

The chain has TRBV2 and TRBJ2-5, with 11 nucleotides matching TRBD1. The tail of the sequence fits TRBJ2-7 better, so the J call may be wrong. The CDR3 spans 16 residues. Germline V gene data show CDR1 as SNHLY and CDR2 as FYNNEI. The CDR3 nucleotides are TGTGCCAGCAGTGATCCCGGACAGGGGGCGTCCTACGAGCAGTACTTC. Its translation: CASSDPGQGASYEQYF.

The V gene is TRBV6-5, the J gene TRBJ2-3; 11 nucleotides agree with TRBD2. CDR3 size: 16 residues. Germline loops: CDR1 MNHEY, CDR2 SVGAGI. The V gene end was trimmed by 2 bases and the J gene end by 4 bases; junction bases not matched to a gene: 5. CDR3 sequence (DNA): TGTGCCAGCAGTTACGAAACTAGCGGGGGTTCAGATACGCAGTATTTT. Translated: CASSYETSGGSDTQYF.

V gene TRBV5-1 combines with J gene TRBJ2-7; 9 bases match TRBD1. CDR1 SGHRS and CDR2 YFSETQ come from the germline V gene. V shed 2 bases, J shed 2 bases, and the junction held 2 bases outside the gene matches. CDR3 size: 14 residues. The CDR3 loop is CASSLQGAPYEQYF. CDR3 nucleotide sequence: TGCGCCAGCAGCTTACAGGGGGCCCCCTACGAGCAGTACTTC. The full variable domain, in which reference TRBV5-1 and TRBJ2-7 provide the parts outside the CDR3, is KAGVTQTPRYLIKTRGQQVTLSCSPISGHRSVSWYQQTPGQGLQFLFEYFSETQRNKGNFPGRFSGRQFSNSRSEMNVSTLELGDSALYLCASSLQGAPYEQYFGPGTRLTVT.

J is TRBJ2-2 and V is TRBV29-1, with 11 bases fitting TRBD1. The CDR3 runs to 15 residues. V lost 1 base and J lost 6; bases outside the gene matches: 4. Germline CDR1 reads SQVTM; CDR2 reads ANQGSEA. As DNA, the CDR3 is TGCAGCGTTGAAGGGGGACAGGGGGGGGCCGGGGAGCTGTTTTTT. This encodes CSVEGGQGGAGELFF.

The rearrangement uses TRBV5-1 and TRBJ1-3; 9 nucleotides line up with TRBD1. CDR3 length: 18 amino acids. Germline V gives CDR1 SGHRS, CDR2 YFSETQ. The V gene end was trimmed by 0 bases and the J gene end by 0 bases; junction bases not matched to a gene: 7. The CDR3 is CASSLDGTGTSSGNTIYF. In nucleotides, the CDR3 is TGCGCCAGCAGCTTGGATGGGACAGGGACCAGCTCTGGAAACACCATATATTTT.

V is TRBV10-2 and J is TRBJ2-2, with TRBD2 identical over 8 bases. The CDR3 is made up of 13 amino acids. Germline V gene sequence: CDR1 WSHSY, CDR2 SAAADI. J gave up 9 bases and V 4 bases, and 4 bases lay outside the gene matches. The CDR3 DNA follows: TGCGCCAGCAGTGCGGGGGGGATGTGGGAGCTGTTTTTT. Residues: CASSAGGMWELFF.

The rearrangement joins TRBV28 to TRBJ2-7; D remains unclear. V was shortened by 3 bases and J by 1 base, with 10 bases between the two germline ends. The CDR3 is 14 residues long. Germline CDR1 MDHEN, CDR2 SYDVKM. The CDR3 DNA reads TGTGCCAGCAGTTTCGTAGTACAGTCCTACGAGCAGTACTTC. Encoded protein: CASSFVVQSYEQYF.